These 25 T cell receptor beta chains came from one sample sequenced in a study of memory CD4+ T cells and cytomegalovirus serostatus. Clones were sequenced by immunoSEQ multiplex PCR, and TCRdb holds only the in-frame ones, with some missing. The sample consists of tens of thousands of clones, 78% of them appearing once. Single viable CD3+CD4+CD8-CD45RO+ cells were sorted as the memory CD4+ T cells. Sequenced sample: memory CD4+ T cells from blood. Receptors originate from an adult in good health and CMV-seronegative.

The chain uses TRBV7-9 and TRBJ1-1; no definite D call. Deletions cut 2 bases from V and 4 bases from J, with 8 bases between. The germline V gene has CDR1 SEHNR and CDR2 FQNEAQ (reference sequence). This CDR3 is 13 amino acids long. CDR3 coding DNA: TGTGCCAGCAGCTTAAAACGTAGCACTGAAGCTTTCTTT. Translating gives CASSLKRSTEAFF.

V usage is TRBV28 and J usage is TRBJ2-7, with 8 bases lining up with TRBD1. The CDR3 sequence is 15 residues long. Germline V lookup: CDR1 MDHEN, CDR2 SYDVKM. V lost 6 bases and J lost 6; bases outside the gene matches: 13. CDR3 coding DNA: TGTGCCAGCAGCTCGGCCCAGGGGGCTCGAGGCGAGCAGTACTTC. Protein: CASSSAQGARGEQYF. The whole variable domain, filled in from reference TRBV28 and TRBJ2-7, reads DVKVTQSSRYLVKRTGEKVFLECVQDMDHENMFWYRQDPGLGLRLIYFSYDVKMKEKGDIPEGYSVSREKKERFSLILESASTNQTSMYLCASSSAQGARGEQYFGPGTRLTVT.

CDR3 sequence reads: CASSYSGRGRETQYF. The CDR3 DNA reads as TGTGCCAGCAGTTACAGCGGGAGGGGTAGAGAGACCCAGTACTTC. V and J are TRBV27 and TRBJ2-5, with 10 bases fitting TRBD2. Unmatched junction bases numbered 6, after V lost 4 bases and J lost 4 bases. Germline CDR1 and CDR2: MNHEY and SMNVEV (reference sequence). The CDR3 is 15 residues long.

As for this clone: Other DNA sequences within the sample encode an identical CDR3. V and J are TRBV11-2 and TRBJ2-5; weak D call: TRBD2 (5 bases). The CDR3 is made up of 13 amino acids. From germline, CDR1 is SGHAT and CDR2 FQNNGV. Trimming removed 1 base from V and 5 bases from J, with 8 bases in between. CDR3 loop: CASSLGEKETQYF. The CDR3 DNA reads TGTGCCAGCAGCTTAGGGGAGAAGGAGACCCAGTACTTC.

The CDR3 loop reads CASSEIYSGTGNEKLFF. The CDR3 region has the DNA TGTGCCAGCAGTGAAATTTACTCCGGGACAGGGAATGAAAAACTGTTTTTT. The rearrangement uses TRBV6-1 and TRBJ1-4; 9 bases agree with TRBD1. Germline assignment: CDR1 MNHNS and CDR2 SASEGT. This CDR3 region has 17 residues. V dropped 2 bases and J dropped 5; count of bases not matched to a gene: 9.

The chain couples TRBV28 to TRBJ2-2; D gene unclear. The germline V gene has CDR1 MDHEN and CDR2 SYDVKM. The CDR3 is made up of 14 amino acids. Between the trimmed V and J ends, which lost 1 base and 4 bases, there was a span of 7 bases. CDR3 region: CASSLLGRTGELFF. CDR3 sequence (DNA): TGTGCCAGCAGTTTATTGGGCCGCACCGGGGAGCTGTTTTTT.

The chain is built from TRBV5-8 and TRBJ2-7; TRBD2 might be the D (5 bases). This CDR3 spans 15 amino acids. Trimming took off 2 bases at V and 6 bases at J, with 18 bases between the two ends. Germline V gives CDR1 SGHTS, CDR2 YDEGEE. The CDR3 region has the DNA TGTGCCAGCAGCTTCCTGGACGGACTCTCTATCGAGCAGTACTTC. Translation gives CASSFLDGLSIEQYF.

The genes are TRBV10-2 and TRBJ2-1; D might be TRBD2 (6 bases). Trimming removed 5 bases at V and 2 bases at J, with 13 bases between. CDR1 and CDR2 from the germline V gene are WSHSY and SAAADI. The CDR3 spans 15 residues. The CDR3 DNA sequence: TGCGCCAGCAGTCCCCGGGGGTACACCTACAATGAGCAGTTCTTC. It translates to CASSPRGYTYNEQFF.

V gene TRBV6-6 combines with J gene TRBJ2-5; 7 nucleotides match TRBD2. Germline V lookup: CDR1 MNHNY, CDR2 SVGAGI (reference sequence). V shed 4 bases and J 4 bases; nucleotides not matched to a gene: 12. This CDR3 is built from 16 residues. As DNA, the CDR3 is TGTGCCAGCAGTTCCCTGCGGGAGAGGAGGGGAGAGACCCAGTACTTC. Protein product: CASSSLRERRGETQYF.

The gene calls are TRBV18 and TRBJ1-2, with 11 bases lining up with TRBD1. V dropped 3 bases and J dropped 5; count of bases not matched to a gene: 8. The CDR3 loop spans 16 amino acids. CDR1 is KGHSH, CDR2 LQKENI, per germline. This CDR3 reads CASSPTGTGGGYGYTF. For the CDR3, the DNA is TGTGCCAGCTCACCGACCGGGACAGGGGGTGGTTATGGCTACACCTTC.

This sequence joins TRBV15 and TRBJ1-5; 8 nucleotides agree with TRBD1. The trim removed 1 base at V and 6 bases at J, leaving 14 bases unmatched. The CDR3 totals 18 residues. Germline CDR1 and CDR2: LNHNV and YYDKDF (reference sequence). The CDR3 here is CATSRAPYGQGKVQPQHF. CDR3 coding DNA: TGTGCCACCAGCAGAGCACCTTACGGACAGGGAAAGGTTCAGCCCCAGCATTTT.

This clone was seen once. The rearrangement joins TRBV11-3 to TRBJ2-1, with 7 bases lining up with TRBD2. The J segment lost 6 bases and the V segment lost 5 bases, leaving 10 bases of the junction unmatched. The CDR3 spans 15 residues. CDR1 and CDR2 from the germline V gene are SGHNT and YENEEA. The CDR3 reads CASSPVSGGGNEQFF. The CDR3, as DNA: TGTGCCAGCAGCCCTGTTAGTGGCGGGGGCAATGAGCAGTTCTTC.

V gene TRBV10-3 combines with J gene TRBJ2-1; perhaps D is TRBD1 or TRBD2 (5 bases each). Trimming took 2 bases from V and 9 from J, leaving 20 bases between them. The CDR3 extends over 16 amino acids. Germline V gives CDR1 ENHRY, CDR2 SYGVKD. The CDR3 bases are TGTGCCATCAGTGAGCCCGGGGCTAGGGAGAGGAGTGAGCAGTTCTTC. Protein product: CAISEPGARERSEQFF.

This clone was found a few times. This chain joins TRBV7-9 and TRBJ1-2; D perhaps matches TRBD1 (6 bases). Deletions cut 1 base from V and 6 bases from J, with 18 bases between. CDR1 SEHNR and CDR2 FQNEAQ come from the germline V gene (reference sequence). This CDR3 contains 16 residues. As DNA, the CDR3 is TGTGCCAGCAGCTTAGTATGGGGGCCCCTAGGGGATGGCTACACCTTC. Encoded protein: CASSLVWGPLGDGYTF.

This sequence joins TRBV5-4 and TRBJ2-7, with TRBD1 identical over 7 bases. This CDR3 region has 14 residues. Germline CDR1 and CDR2: SGHNT and YYREEE (reference sequence). After removal of 4 bases from V and 2 bases from J, the junction contained 6 bases not matched to a gene. This chain's CDR3 is CASSRTGQPYEQYF. The DNA of the CDR3 is TGTGCCAGCAGCCGAACGGGACAGCCCTACGAGCAGTACTTC.

The rearrangement links TRBV2 to TRBJ2-1; D is undetermined. From germline, CDR1 is SNHLY and CDR2 FYNNEI. The CDR3 spans 12 residues. V was shortened by 8 bases and J by 6 bases, with 11 bases between the two germline ends. In DNA, the CDR3 is TGTGCCAGCTCCGTTGTCCCCAATGAGCAGTTCTTC. Translated: CASSVVPNEQFF.

The J gene is TRBJ1-5, the V gene TRBV29-1; D ambiguous. Per the germline V gene, CDR1 is SQVTM and CDR2 is ANQGSEA. Trimming left V 4 bases short and J 3 bases short, with 7 bases between. The CDR3 sequence is 12 residues long. This chain's CDR3 is CSVGADNQPQHF. For the CDR3, the DNA is TGCAGCGTTGGGGCGGACAATCAGCCCCAGCATTTT.

This chain connects TRBV2 to TRBJ2-3, with 7 bases fitting TRBD2. Germline CDR1 reads SNHLY; CDR2 reads FYNNEI. The CDR3 length is 16 residues. V was clipped by 6 bases and J by 8 bases; unmatched bases: 17. CDR3 DNA: TGTGCCAGCAGCTCGAGAGCGGGATGGGCGTCGGGTACGCAGTATTTT. This translates into CASSSRAGWASGTQYF.

The J gene is TRBJ2-2, the V gene TRBV2; 13 bases line up with TRBD2. From germline, CDR1 is SNHLY and CDR2 FYNNEI. The CDR3 runs 16 residues. The trim removed 4 bases at V and 7 bases at J, leaving 6 bases unmatched. DNA of the CDR3: TGTGCCAGCAGTGGTAGACTAGCGGGAGGTGTCGGGGAGCTGTTTTTT. Protein product: CASSGRLAGGVGELFF.

This chain joins TRBV6-6 and TRBJ2-7; D uncertain. This CDR3 region has 11 residues. V gave up 3 bases and J gave up 5 bases, with 5 bases separating them. Germline CDR1 MNHNY, CDR2 SVGAGI (reference sequence). DNA of the CDR3: TGTGCCAGCAGTTATTCCAACGAGCAGTACTTC. Protein: CASSYSNEQYF.

This chain links TRBV7-2 with TRBJ1-2, with D perhaps matching TRBD1 (6 bases). This CDR3 contains 14 residues. The V gene lost 5 bases and the J gene lost 0 bases, with 10 bases spanning the gap. From germline, CDR1 is SGHTA and CDR2 FQGNSA. The CDR3 DNA is TGTGCCAGCAGCCCGGACAGTACTAACTATGGCTACACCTTC. Amino acids: CASSPDSTNYGYTF.

The CDR3 spells CSALRETTAQYF. In DNA form, the CDR3 reads TGCAGCGCCCTCCGGGAGACGACGGCACAGTACTTC. The gene calls are TRBV29-1 and TRBJ2-5, with D possibly matching TRBD2 (6 bases). Germline CDR1 is SQVTM and CDR2 is ANQGSEA. The CDR3 covers 12 residues. V lost 7 bases to trimming and J lost 11 bases, with 20 bases between them.

The chain uses TRBV5-1 and TRBJ2-3; unclear D gene. The ends were cut back, 0 bases at V and 5 bases at J, with 7 bases in the middle. The germline V gene has CDR1 SGHRS and CDR2 YFSETQ. The CDR3 sequence is 13 residues long. The DNA for the CDR3 is TGCGCCAGCAGCTTGGGTCGTATAGATACGCAGTATTTT. This sequence encodes CASSLGRIDTQYF. The full variable domain, in which reference TRBV5-1 and TRBJ2-3 provide the parts outside the CDR3, is KAGVTQTPRYLIKTRGQQVTLSCSPISGHRSVSWYQQTPGQGLQFLFEYFSETQRNKGNFPGRFSGRQFSNSRSEMNVSTLELGDSALYLCASSLGRIDTQYFGPGTRLTVL.

This clone was picked up one time. V and J are TRBV6-1 and TRBJ2-1; no firm D call. The CDR3 runs 11 residues. The germline V and J ends were trimmed by 2 bases and 14 bases, with 10 bases remaining between them. The germline V gene encodes CDR1 MNHNS and CDR2 SASEGT. CDR3 DNA sequence: TGTGCCAGCAGTGAATGGGCTAGTGAGTTCTTC. Translated, it gives CASSEWASEFF.

In its sample, this clone was seen once. The V gene is TRBV5-6, the J gene TRBJ1-6; D not resolved. The V end was cut by 0 bases, the J end by 6 bases, with 10 bases between. Germline lookup yields CDR1 SGHDT and CDR2 YYEEEE. This CDR3 has 15 residues. This chain's CDR3 is CASSLVSGSNSPLHF. CDR3 sequence (DNA): TGTGCCAGCAGCTTGGTAAGCGGGAGTAATTCACCCCTCCACTTT.